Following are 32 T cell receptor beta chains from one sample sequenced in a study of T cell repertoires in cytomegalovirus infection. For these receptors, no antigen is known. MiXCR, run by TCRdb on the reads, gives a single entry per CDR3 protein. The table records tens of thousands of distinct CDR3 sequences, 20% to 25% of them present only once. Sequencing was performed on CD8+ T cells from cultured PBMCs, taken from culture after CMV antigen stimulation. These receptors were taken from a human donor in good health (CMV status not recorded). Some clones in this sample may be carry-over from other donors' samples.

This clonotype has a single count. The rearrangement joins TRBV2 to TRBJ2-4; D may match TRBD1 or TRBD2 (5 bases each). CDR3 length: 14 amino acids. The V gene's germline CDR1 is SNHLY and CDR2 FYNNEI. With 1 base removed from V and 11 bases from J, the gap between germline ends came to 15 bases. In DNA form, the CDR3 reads TGTGCCAGCAGTGAAGAGTTCGGGGACGGGTTTCAGTACTTC. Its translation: CASSEEFGDGFQYF. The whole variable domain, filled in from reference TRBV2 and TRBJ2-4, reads EPEVTQTPSHQVTQMGQEVILRCVPISNHLYFYWYRQILGQKVEFLVSFYNNEISEKSEIFDDQFSVERPDGSNFTLKIRSTKLEDSAMYFCASSEEFGDGFQYFGAGTRLSVL.

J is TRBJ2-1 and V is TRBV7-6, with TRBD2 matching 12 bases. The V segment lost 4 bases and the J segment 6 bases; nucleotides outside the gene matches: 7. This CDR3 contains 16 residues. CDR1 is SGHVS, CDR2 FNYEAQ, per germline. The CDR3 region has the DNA TGTGCCAGCAGCTCGTGGACTAGCGGGGAGCTCAATGAGCAGTTCTTC. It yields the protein CASSSWTSGELNEQFF. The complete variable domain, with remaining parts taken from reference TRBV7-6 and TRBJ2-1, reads GAGVSQSPRYKVTKRGQDVALRCDPISGHVSLYWYRQALGQGPEFLTYFNYEAQQDKSGLPNDRFSAERPEGSISTLTIQRTEQRDSAMYRCASSSWTSGELNEQFFGPGTRLTVL.

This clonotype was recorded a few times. This chain's CDR3 is CASSPSWTGGSDEQFF. CDR3 sequence (DNA): TGCGCCAGCAGCCCTTCCTGGACAGGGGGCTCGGATGAGCAGTTCTTC. The V and J genes are TRBV4-3 and TRBJ2-1; 11 bases agree with TRBD1. In germline, CDR1 is LGHNA, CDR2 YSLEER. With 4 bases clipped from V and 8 bases from J, the junction kept 10 bases outside the gene matches. The CDR3 spans 16 residues.

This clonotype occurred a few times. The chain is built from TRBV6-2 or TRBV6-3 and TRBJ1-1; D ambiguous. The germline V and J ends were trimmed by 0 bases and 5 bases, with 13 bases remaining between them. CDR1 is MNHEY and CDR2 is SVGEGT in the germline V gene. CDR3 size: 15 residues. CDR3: CASSYSRNRRTEAFF. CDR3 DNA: TGTGCCAGCAGTTACTCGAGGAACAGACGAACTGAAGCTTTCTTT.

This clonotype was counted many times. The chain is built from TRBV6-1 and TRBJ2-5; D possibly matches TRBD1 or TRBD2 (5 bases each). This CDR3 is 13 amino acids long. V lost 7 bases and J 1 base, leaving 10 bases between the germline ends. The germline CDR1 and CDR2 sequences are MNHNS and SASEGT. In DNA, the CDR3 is TGTGCCAGCACCAGGGAGTCCCAAGAGACCCAGTACTTC. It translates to CASTRESQETQYF.

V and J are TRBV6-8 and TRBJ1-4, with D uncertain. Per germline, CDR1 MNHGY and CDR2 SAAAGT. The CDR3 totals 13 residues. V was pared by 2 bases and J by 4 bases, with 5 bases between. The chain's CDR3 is CASSYGRNEKLFF. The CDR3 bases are TGTGCCAGCAGTTACGGTCGTAATGAAAAACTGTTTTTT.

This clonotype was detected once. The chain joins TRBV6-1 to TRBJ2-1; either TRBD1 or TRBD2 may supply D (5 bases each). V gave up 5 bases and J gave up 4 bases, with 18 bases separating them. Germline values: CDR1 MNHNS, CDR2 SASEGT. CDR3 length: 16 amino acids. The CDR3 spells CASSPSSRDGYNEQFF. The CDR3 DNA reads TGTGCCAGCAGTCCTTCCTCCCGGGACGGATACAATGAGCAGTTCTTC.

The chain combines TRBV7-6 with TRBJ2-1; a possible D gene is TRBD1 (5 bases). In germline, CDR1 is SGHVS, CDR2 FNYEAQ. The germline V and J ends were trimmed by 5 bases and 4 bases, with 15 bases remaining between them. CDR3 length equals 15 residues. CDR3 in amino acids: CASSLGVGEYNEQFF. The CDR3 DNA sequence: TGTGCCAGCAGCCTAGGGGTGGGCGAGTACAATGAGCAGTTCTTC.

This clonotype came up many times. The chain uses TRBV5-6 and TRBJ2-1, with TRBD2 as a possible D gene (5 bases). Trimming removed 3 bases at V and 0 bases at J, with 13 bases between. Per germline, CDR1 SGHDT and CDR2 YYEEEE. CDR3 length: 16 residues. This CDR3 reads CASSSRTSLSYNEQFF. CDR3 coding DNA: TGTGCCAGCAGCTCGCGGACTTCACTCTCCTACAATGAGCAGTTCTTC.

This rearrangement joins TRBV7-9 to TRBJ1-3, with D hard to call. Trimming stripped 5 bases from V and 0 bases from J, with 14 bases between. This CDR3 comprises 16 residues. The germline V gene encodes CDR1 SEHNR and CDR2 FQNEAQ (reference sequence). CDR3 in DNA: TGTGCCAGCAGCCCCATGTCGCCTAGCTCTGGAAACACCATATATTTT. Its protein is CASSPMSPSSGNTIYF.

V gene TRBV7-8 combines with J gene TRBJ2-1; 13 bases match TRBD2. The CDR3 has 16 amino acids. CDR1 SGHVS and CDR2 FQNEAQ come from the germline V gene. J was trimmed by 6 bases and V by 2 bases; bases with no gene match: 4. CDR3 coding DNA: TGTGCCAGCAGCTTAAGACTAGCGGGGGGTTCCAATGAGCAGTTCTTC. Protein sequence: CASSLRLAGGSNEQFF.

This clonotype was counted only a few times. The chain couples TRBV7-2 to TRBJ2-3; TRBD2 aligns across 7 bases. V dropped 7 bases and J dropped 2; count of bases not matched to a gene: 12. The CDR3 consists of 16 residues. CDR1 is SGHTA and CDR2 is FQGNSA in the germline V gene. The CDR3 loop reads CASTDPQRGTTDTQYF. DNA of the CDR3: TGTGCCAGCACAGACCCACAGCGGGGAACCACAGATACGCAGTATTTT.

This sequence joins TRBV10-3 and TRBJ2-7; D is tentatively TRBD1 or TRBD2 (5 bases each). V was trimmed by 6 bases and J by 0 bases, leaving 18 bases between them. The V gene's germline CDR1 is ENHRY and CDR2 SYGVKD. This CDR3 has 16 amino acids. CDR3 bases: TGTGCCATCAGAAAAACCGGGACCGATAGCTCCTACGAGCAGTACTTC. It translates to CAIRKTGTDSSYEQYF.

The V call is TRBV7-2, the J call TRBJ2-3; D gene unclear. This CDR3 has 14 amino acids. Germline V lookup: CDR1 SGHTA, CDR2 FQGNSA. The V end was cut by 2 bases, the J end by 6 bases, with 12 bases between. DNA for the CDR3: TGTGCCAGCAGCTTACACCCTCGGTCCGATACGCAGTATTTT. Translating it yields CASSLHPRSDTQYF.

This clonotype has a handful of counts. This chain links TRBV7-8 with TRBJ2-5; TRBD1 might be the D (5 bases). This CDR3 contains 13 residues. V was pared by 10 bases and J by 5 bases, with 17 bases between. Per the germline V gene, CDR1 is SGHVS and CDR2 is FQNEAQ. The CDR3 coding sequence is TGTGCCACCCAAGACAGTCTACAGGAGACCCAGTACTTC. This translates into CATQDSLQETQYF. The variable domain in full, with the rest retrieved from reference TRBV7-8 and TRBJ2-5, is GAGVSQSPRYKVAKRGQDVALRCDPISGHVSLFWYQQALGQGPEFLTYFQNEAQLDKSGLPSDRFFAERPEGSVSTLKIQRTQQEDSAVYLCATQDSLQETQYFGPGTRLLVL.

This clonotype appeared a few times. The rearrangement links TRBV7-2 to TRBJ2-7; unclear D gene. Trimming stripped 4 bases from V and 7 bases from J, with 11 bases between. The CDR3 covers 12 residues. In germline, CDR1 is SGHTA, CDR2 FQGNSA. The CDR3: CASSSHHREQYF. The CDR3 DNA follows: TGTGCCAGCAGCTCCCATCACCGGGAGCAGTACTTC.

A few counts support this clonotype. The CDR3 DNA follows: TGTGCTAGCGGACAGGGGGTGTACAATGAGCAGTTCTTC. Protein: CASGQGVYNEQFF. This chain connects TRBV12-5 to TRBJ2-1, with TRBD1 matching over 10 bases. J lost 4 bases, V lost 9 bases, and 3 bases had no gene match. This CDR3 is built from 13 residues. The V gene's germline CDR1 is LGHNT and CDR2 FRNRAP.

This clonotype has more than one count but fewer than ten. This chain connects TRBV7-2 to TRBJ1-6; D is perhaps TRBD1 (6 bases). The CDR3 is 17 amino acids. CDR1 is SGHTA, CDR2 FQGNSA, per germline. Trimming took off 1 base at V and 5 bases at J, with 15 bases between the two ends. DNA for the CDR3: TGTGCCAGCAGCTTAGGAAGGGAGGGGGTCCATAATTCACCCCTCCACTTT. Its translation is CASSLGREGVHNSPLHF.

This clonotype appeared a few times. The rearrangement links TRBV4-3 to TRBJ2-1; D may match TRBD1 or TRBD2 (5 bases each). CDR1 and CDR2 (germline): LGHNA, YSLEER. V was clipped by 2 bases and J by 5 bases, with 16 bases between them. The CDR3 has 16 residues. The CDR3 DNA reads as TGCGCCAGCAGCCAAATCGGGACGAGAATAAACAATGAGCAGTTCTTC. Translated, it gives CASSQIGTRINNEQFF.

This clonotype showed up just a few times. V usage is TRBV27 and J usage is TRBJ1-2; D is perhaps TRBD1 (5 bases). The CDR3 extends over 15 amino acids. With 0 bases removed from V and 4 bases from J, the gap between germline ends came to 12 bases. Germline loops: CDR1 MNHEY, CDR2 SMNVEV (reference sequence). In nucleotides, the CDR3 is TGTGCCAGCAGTTTATCCCAGGCCGGGGGCTATGGCTACACCTTC. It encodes CASSLSQAGGYGYTF.

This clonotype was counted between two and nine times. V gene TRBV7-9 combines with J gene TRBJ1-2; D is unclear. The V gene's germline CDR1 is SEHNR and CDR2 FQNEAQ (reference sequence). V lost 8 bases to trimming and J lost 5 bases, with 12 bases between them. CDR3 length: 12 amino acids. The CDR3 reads CASGQTDYGYTF. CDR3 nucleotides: TGTGCCAGCGGCCAGACTGATTATGGCTACACCTTC.

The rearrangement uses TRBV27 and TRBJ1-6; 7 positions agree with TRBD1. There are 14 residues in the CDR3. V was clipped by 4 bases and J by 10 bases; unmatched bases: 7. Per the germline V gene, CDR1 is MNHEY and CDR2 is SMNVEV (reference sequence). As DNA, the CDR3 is TGTGCCAGCAGTTGGACAGGTGGGGGCTCACCCCTCCACTTT. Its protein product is CASSWTGGGSPLHF.

CDR3 amino acids: CASSSGEGYYEQYF. The DNA for the CDR3 is TGTGCCAGCAGCTCGGGCGAGGGATACTACGAGCAGTACTTC. The V gene is TRBV7-8, the J gene TRBJ2-7; D may be TRBD2 (5 bases). Per the germline V gene, CDR1 is SGHVS and CDR2 is FQNEAQ. Trimming shortened V by 4 bases and J by 3 bases, and 13 bases separated the two germline ends. The CDR3 spans 14 residues.

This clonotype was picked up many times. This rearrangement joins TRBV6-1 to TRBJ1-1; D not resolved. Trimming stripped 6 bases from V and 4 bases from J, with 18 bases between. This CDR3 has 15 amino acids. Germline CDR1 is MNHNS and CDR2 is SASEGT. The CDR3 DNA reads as TGTGCCAGCAGAACTTCCGGGCTTTCGGGCACTGAAGCTTTCTTT. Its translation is CASRTSGLSGTEAFF.

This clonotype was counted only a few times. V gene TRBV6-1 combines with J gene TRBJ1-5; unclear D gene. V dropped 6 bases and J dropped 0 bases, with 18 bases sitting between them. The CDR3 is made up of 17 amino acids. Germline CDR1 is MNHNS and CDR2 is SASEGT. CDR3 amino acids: CASSLIGSSFSNQPQHF. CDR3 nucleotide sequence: TGTGCCAGCAGCTTAATCGGGTCTTCCTTTAGCAATCAGCCCCAGCATTTT.

The CDR3 nucleotides read TGTGCCAGCAGCTCGCCGGGACAGGTCGTTGTTGAGCAGTTCTTC. Translated: CASSSPGQVVVEQFF. The chain employs TRBV7-2 and TRBJ2-1, with TRBD1 matching over 8 bases. Looked up from germline, CDR1 is SGHTA and CDR2 is FQGNSA. V shed 4 bases, J shed 9 bases, and the junction held 11 bases outside the gene matches. CDR3 size: 15 residues.

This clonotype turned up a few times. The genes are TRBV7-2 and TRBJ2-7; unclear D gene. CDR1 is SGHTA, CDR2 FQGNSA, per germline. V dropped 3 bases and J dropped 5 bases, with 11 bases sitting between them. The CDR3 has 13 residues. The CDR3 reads CASSFLVHHEQYF. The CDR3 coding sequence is TGTGCCAGCAGCTTTCTAGTTCACCACGAGCAGTACTTC.

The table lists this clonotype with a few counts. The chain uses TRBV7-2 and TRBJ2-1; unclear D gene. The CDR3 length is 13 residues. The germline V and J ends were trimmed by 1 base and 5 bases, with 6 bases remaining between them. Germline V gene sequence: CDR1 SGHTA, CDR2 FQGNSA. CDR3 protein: CASSLERNNEQFF. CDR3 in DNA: TGTGCCAGCAGCTTAGAACGGAACAATGAGCAGTTCTTC.

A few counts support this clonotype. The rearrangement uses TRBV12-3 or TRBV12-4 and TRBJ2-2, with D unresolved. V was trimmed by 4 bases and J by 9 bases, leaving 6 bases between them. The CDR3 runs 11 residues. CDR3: CASSSNRELFF. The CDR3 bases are TGTGCCAGCAGTTCTAACCGGGAGCTGTTTTTT.

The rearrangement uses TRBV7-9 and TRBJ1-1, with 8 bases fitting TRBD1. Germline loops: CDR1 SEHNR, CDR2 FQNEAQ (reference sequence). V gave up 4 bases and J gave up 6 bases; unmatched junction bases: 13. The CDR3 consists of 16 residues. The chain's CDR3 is CASSSTIGQGVAEAFF. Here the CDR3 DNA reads TGTGCCAGCAGCTCCACAATAGGACAGGGAGTCGCTGAAGCTTTCTTT.

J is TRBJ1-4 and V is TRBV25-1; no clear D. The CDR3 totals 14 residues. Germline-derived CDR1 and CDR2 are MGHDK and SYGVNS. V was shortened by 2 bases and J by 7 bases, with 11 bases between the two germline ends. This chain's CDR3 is CASSEPGEGEKLFF. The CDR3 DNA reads TGTGCCAGCAGTGAACCGGGCGAGGGTGAAAAACTGTTTTTT.

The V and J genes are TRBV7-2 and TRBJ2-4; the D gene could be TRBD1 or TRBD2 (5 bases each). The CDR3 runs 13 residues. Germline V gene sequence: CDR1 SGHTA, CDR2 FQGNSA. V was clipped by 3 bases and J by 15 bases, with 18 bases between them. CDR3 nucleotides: TGTGCCAGCAGCTTCGTGGGGACGGATGGATGGTACTTC. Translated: CASSFVGTDGWYF.